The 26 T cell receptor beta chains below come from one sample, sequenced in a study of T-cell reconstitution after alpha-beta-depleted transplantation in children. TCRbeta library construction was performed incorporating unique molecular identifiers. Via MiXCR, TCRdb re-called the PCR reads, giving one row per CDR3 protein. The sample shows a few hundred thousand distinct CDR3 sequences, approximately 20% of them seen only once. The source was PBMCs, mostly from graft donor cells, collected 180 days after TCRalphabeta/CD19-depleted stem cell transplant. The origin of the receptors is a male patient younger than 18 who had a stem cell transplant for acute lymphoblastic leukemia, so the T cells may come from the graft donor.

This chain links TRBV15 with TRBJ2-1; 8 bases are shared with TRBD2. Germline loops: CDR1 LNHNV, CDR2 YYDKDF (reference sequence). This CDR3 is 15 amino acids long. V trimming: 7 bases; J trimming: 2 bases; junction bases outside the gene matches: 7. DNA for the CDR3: TGTGCCACCATTGCGGGAGGACCCACCTACAATGAGCAGTTCTTC. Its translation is CATIAGGPTYNEQFF.

CDR3 in DNA: TGTGCCAGCAGTCCCGGACAGGGCGAGCAGTACTTC. This encodes CASSPGQGEQYF. The gene calls are TRBV12-3 or TRBV12-4 and TRBJ2-7; the match to TRBD1 covers 8 bases. The CDR3 extends over 12 amino acids. V lost 5 bases and J lost 6; bases outside the gene matches: 3.

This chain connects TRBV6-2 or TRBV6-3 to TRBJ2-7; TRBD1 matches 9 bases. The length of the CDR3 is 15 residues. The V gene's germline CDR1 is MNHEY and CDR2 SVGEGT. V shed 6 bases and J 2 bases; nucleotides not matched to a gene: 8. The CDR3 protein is CASSPNRGPAYEQYF. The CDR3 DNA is TGTGCCAGCAGCCCCAACAGGGGGCCAGCCTACGAGCAGTACTTC.

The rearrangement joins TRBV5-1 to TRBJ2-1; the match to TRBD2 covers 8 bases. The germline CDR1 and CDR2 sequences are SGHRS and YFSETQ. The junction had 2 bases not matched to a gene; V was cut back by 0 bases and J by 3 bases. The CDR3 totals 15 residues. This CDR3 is CASSLVREVYNEQFF. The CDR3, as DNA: TGCGCCAGCAGCTTGGTGCGGGAGGTCTACAATGAGCAGTTCTTC.

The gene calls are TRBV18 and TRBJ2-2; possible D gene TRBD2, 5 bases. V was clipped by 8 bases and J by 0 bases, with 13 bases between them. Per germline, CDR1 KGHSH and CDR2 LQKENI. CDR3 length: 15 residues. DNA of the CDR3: TGTGCCAGCCCCCCCGGACTGGCGAACACCGGGGAGCTGTTTTTT. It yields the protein CASPPGLANTGELFF.

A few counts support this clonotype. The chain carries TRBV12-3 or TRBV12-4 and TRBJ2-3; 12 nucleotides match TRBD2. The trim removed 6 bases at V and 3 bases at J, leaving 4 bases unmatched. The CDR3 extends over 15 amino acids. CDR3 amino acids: CASRRLAGVTDTQYF. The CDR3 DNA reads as TGTGCCAGCAGGAGACTAGCGGGAGTAACAGATACGCAGTATTTT.

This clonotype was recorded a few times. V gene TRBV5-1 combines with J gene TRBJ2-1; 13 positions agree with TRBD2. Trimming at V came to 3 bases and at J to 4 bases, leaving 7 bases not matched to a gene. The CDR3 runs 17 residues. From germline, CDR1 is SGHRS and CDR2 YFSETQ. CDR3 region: CASSSGLAGVRYNEQFF. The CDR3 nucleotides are TGCGCCAGCAGCTCTGGACTAGCGGGAGTCCGGTACAATGAGCAGTTCTTC.

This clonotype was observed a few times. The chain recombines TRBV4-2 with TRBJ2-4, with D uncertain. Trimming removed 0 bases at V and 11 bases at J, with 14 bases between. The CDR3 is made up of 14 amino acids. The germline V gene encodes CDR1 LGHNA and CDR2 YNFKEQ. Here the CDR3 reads CASSQDPSPRVQYF. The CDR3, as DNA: TGTGCCAGCAGCCAAGATCCTTCCCCCCGGGTTCAGTACTTC.

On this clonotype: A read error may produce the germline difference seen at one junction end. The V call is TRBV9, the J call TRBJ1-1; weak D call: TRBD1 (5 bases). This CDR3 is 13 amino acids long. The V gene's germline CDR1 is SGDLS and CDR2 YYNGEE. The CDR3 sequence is CASTVDGATEAFF. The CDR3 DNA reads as TGTGCCAGCACCGTAGACGGGGCTACTGAAGCTTTCTTT.

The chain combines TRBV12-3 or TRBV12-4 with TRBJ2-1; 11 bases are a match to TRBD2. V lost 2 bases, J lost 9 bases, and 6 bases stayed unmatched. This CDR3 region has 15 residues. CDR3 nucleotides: TGTGCCAGCAGTTTACAACTAGCGGGAGTTGCTGAGCAGTTCTTC. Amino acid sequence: CASSLQLAGVAEQFF.

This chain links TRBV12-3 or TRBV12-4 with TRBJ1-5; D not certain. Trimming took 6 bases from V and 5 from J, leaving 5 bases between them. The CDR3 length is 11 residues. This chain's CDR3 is CASRLHQPQHF. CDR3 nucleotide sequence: TGTGCCAGCAGACTACATCAGCCCCAGCATTTT.

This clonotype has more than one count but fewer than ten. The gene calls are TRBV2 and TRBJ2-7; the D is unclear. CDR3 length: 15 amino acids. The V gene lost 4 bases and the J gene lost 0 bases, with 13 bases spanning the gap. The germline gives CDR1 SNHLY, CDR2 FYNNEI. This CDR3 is CASSGVHSASYEQYF. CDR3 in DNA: TGTGCCAGCAGTGGGGTGCACAGCGCCTCCTACGAGCAGTACTTC.

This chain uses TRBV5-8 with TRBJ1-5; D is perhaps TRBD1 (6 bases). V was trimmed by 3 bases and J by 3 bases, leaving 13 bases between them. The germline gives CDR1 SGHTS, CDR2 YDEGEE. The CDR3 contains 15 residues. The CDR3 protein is CASSSDPGANQPQHF. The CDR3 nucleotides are TGTGCCAGCAGCTCGGACCCAGGGGCCAATCAGCCCCAGCATTTT.

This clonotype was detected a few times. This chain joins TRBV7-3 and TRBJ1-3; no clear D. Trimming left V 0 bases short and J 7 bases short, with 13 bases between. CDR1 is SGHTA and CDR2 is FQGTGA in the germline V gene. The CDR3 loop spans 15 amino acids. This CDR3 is CASSLTHGLANTIYF. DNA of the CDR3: TGTGCCAGCAGCTTAACCCACGGACTGGCCAACACCATATATTTT.

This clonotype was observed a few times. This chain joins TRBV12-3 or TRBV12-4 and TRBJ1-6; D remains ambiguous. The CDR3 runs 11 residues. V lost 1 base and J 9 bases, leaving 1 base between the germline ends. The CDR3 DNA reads TGTGCCAGCAGTTTAGTTTCACCCCTCCACTTT. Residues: CASSLVSPLHF.

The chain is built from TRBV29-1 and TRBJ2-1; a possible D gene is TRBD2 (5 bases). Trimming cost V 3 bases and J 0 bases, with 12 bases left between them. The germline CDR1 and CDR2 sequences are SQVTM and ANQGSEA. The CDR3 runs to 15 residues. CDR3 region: CSVDWRRSSYNEQFF. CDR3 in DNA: TGCAGCGTTGACTGGCGGAGGAGCTCCTACAATGAGCAGTTCTTC.

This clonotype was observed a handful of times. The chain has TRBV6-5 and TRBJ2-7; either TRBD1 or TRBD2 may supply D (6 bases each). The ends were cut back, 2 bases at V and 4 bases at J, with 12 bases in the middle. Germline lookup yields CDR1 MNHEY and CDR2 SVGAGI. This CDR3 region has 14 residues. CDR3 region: CASSYRGRRYEQYF. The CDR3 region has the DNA TGTGCCAGCAGTTACCGGGGGCGGAGGTACGAGCAGTACTTC.

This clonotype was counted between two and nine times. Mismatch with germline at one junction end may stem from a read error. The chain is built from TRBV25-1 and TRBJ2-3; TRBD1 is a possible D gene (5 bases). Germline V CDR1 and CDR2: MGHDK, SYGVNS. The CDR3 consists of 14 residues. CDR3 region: CATSTRPKGDTQYF. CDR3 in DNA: TGTGCCACCAGTACAAGACCAAAGGGGGATACGCAGTATTTT.

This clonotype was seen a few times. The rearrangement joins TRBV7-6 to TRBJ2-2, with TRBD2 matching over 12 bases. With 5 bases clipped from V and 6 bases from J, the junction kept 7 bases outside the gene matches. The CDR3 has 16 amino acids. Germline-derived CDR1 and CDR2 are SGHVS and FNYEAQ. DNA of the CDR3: TGTGCCAGCAGCGGACGAGGGACTAGCGGGTCCGGGGAGCTGTTTTTT. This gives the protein CASSGRGTSGSGELFF.

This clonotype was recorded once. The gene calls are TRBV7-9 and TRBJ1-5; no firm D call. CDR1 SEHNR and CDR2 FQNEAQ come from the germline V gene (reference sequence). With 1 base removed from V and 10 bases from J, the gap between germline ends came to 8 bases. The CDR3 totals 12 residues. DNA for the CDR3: TGTGCCAGCAGCTTAGGGCTGGAACCCCAGCATTTT. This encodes CASSLGLEPQHF.

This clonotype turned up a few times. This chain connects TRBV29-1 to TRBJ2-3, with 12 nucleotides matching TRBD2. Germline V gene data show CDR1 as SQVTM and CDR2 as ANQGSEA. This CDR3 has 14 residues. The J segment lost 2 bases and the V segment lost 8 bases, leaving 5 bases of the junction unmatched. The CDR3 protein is CSTLAGGITDTQYF. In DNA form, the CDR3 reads TGCAGCACTCTAGCGGGAGGGATCACAGATACGCAGTATTTT.

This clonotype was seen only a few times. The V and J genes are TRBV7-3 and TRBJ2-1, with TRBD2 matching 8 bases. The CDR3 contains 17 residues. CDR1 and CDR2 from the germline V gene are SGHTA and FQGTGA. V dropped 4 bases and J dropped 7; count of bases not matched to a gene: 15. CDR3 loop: CASSYSGTRAGRNEQFF. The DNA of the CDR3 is TGTGCCAGCAGCTACTCCGGGACTAGGGCCGGGAGGAATGAGCAGTTCTTC. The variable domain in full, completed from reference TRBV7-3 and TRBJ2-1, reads GAGVSQTPSNKVTEKGKYVELRCDPISGHTALYWYRQSLGQGPEFLIYFQGTGAADDSGLPNDRFFAVRPEGSVSTLKIQRTERGDSAVYLCASSYSGTRAGRNEQFFGPGTRLTVL.

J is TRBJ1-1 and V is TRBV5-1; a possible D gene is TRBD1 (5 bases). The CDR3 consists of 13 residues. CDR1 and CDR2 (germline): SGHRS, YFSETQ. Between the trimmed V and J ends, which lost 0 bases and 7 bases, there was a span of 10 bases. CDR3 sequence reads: CASSLVRGIEAFF. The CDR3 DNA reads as TGCGCCAGCAGCTTGGTTAGGGGCATTGAAGCTTTCTTT. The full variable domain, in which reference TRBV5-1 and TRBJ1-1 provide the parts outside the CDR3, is KAGVTQTPRYLIKTRGQQVTLSCSPISGHRSVSWYQQTPGQGLQFLFEYFSETQRNKGNFPGRFSGRQFSNSRSEMNVSTLELGDSALYLCASSLVRGIEAFFGQGTRLTVV.

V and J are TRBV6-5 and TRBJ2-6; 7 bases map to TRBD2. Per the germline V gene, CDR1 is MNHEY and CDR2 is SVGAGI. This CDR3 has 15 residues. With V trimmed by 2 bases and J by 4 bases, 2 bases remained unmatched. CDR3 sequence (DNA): TGTGCCAGCAGTTACGGCGGGAGAGGGGCCAACGTCCTGACTTTC. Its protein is CASSYGGRGANVLTF.

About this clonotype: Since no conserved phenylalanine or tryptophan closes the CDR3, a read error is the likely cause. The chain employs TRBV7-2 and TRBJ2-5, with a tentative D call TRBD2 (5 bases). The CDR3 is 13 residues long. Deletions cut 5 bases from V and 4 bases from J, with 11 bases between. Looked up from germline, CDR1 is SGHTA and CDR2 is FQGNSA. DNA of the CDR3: TGTGCCAGCAGCCCTCCCGCGGGAGAGACCCAGTACGTC. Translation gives CASSPPAGETQYV.

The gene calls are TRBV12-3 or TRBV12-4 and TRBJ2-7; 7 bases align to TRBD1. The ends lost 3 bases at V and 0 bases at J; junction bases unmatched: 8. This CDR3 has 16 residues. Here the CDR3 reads CASSFRGQVLSYEQYF. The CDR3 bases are TGTGCCAGCAGTTTTAGAGGACAGGTCCTCTCCTACGAGCAGTACTTC.